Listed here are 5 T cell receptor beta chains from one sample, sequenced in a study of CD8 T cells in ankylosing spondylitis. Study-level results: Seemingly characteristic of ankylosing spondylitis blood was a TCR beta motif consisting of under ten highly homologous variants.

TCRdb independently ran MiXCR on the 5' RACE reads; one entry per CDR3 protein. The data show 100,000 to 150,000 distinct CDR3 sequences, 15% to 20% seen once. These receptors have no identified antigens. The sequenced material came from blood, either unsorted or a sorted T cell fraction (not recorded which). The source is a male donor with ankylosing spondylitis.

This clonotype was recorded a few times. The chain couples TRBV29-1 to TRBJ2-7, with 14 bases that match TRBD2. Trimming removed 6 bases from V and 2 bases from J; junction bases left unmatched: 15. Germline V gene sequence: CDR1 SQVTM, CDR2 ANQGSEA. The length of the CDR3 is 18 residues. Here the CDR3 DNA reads TGCAGCGTCTATGGACTAGCGGGAGGCTCGATACCCGCCTACGAGCAGTACTTC. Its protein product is CSVYGLAGGSIPAYEQYF.

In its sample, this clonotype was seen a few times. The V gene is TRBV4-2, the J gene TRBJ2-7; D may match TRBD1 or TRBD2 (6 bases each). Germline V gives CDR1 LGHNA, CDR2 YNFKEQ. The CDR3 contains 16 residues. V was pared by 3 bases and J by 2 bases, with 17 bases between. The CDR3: CASSQDPGGTTYEQYF. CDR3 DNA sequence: TGTGCCAGCAGCCAGGATCCGGGCGGGACAACCTACGAGCAGTACTTC.

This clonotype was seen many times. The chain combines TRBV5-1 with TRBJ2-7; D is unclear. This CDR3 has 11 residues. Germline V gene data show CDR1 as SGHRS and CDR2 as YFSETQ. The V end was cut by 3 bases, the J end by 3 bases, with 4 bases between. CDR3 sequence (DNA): TGCGCCAGCAGCTATGGCTACGAGCAGTACTTC. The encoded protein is CASSYGYEQYF.

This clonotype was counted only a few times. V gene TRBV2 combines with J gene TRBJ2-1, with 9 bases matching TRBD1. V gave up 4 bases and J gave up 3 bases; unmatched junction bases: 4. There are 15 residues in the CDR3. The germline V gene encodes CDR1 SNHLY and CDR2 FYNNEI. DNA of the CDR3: TGTGCCAGCAGTGCAAGGGGACAGGGCTACAATGAGCAGTTCTTC. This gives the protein CASSARGQGYNEQFF.

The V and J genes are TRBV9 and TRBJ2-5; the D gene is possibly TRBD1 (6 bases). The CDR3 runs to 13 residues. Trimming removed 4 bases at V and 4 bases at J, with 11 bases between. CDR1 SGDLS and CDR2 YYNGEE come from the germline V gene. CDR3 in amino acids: CASSSRTAETQYF. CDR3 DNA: TGTGCCAGCAGCTCCCGGACAGCAGAGACCCAGTACTTC.